The 29 T cell receptor beta chains given below trace back to one sample, sequenced in a study of Ad26.COV2.S vaccination and SARS-CoV-2 variants. Treatment: around 19 received Ad26.COV2.S at low or high dose, single or two shots; five or six received placebo; per-sample allocation not given. Sample collection was performed on day 63 after the first vaccine or placebo injection. The repertoire was sequenced with immunoSEQ multiplex PCR; TCRdb's copy has only in-frame clones and lacks some. Here the sample spans a few hundred thousand clones, around 87% being singletons. This specimen was peripheral blood, taken in a trial of Ad26.COV2.S vaccine versus placebo. All receptors derive from a person aged 18-65 years who received the Ad26.COV2.S COVID-19 vaccine or a placebo.

The chain links TRBV24-1 to TRBJ1-2; 8 nucleotides line up with TRBD1. J gave up 2 bases and V 3 bases, and 7 bases lay outside the gene matches. The length of the CDR3 is 16 residues. Germline V gene sequence: CDR1 KGHDR, CDR2 SFDVKD. The CDR3 DNA follows: TGTGCCACCAGTGATCCCCCGGGACAGGAAAACTATGGCTACACCTTC. Protein product: CATSDPPGQENYGYTF.

The V gene is TRBV5-1, the J gene TRBJ2-2; 11 bases are shared with TRBD2. There are 17 residues in the CDR3. Looked up from germline, CDR1 is SGHRS and CDR2 is YFSETQ. V shed 0 bases and J 4 bases; nucleotides not matched to a gene: 5. The CDR3 protein is CASSLVLAGGGTGELFF. The CDR3 DNA follows: TGCGCCAGCAGCTTGGTTCTAGCGGGAGGAGGCACCGGGGAGCTGTTTTTT.

In its sample, this clone was seen a few times. The gene calls are TRBV6-2 or TRBV6-3 and TRBJ1-2; TRBD1 might be the D (5 bases). The CDR3 consists of 13 residues. Looked up from germline, CDR1 is MNHEY and CDR2 is SVGEGT. V lost 4 bases and J lost 3, with 9 bases in between. This CDR3 is CASSLDSDYGYTF. The CDR3 coding sequence is TGTGCCAGCAGTTTAGACAGTGACTATGGCTACACCTTC.

The CDR3 loop is CASSLGATATEAFF. CDR3 nucleotide sequence: TGTGCCAGCAGCTTGGGGGCCACGGCTACTGAAGCTTTCTTT. The chain recombines TRBV7-9 with TRBJ1-1, with D possibly TRBD1 on 6 matching bases. Germline V gene data show CDR1 as SEHNR and CDR2 as FQNEAQ (reference sequence). This CDR3 comprises 14 residues. The ends were cut back, 3 bases at V and 5 bases at J, with 13 bases in the middle.

The gene calls are TRBV20-1 and TRBJ1-1; unclear D gene. The CDR3 runs to 11 residues. Germline loops: CDR1 DFQATT, CDR2 SNEGSKA (reference sequence). V was pared by 3 bases and J by 5 bases, with 7 bases between. The CDR3 coding sequence is TGCAGTGCTAGGCGGCGAACTGAAGCTTTCTTT. Its protein product is CSARRRTEAFF.

The chain links TRBV19 to TRBJ2-7; TRBD2 matches at 8 bases. CDR3 size: 14 residues. The V gene end was trimmed by 3 bases and the J gene end by 6 bases; junction bases not matched to a gene: 7. Germline V gene data show CDR1 as LNHDA and CDR2 as SQIVND (reference sequence). The CDR3 loop is CASSIGRAGSEQYF. CDR3 nucleotide sequence: TGTGCCAGTAGTATCGGGAGGGCGGGGAGCGAGCAGTACTTC.

The sample holds one count of this clone. V usage is TRBV6-2 or TRBV6-3 and J usage is TRBJ2-7; the D gene is possibly TRBD2 (5 bases). Per the germline V gene, CDR1 is MNHEY and CDR2 is SVGEGT. V was trimmed by 5 bases and J by 2 bases, leaving 10 bases between them. This CDR3 is built from 13 residues. CDR3 in amino acids: CASSRSGTYEQYF. For the CDR3, the DNA is TGTGCCAGCAGTCGATCCGGGACCTACGAGCAGTACTTC.

As for this clone: Other DNA sequences in the same sample also yield this CDR3. The chain uses TRBV2 and TRBJ1-5, with D perhaps TRBD1 (6 bases). This CDR3 spans 13 amino acids. The germline CDR1 and CDR2 sequences are SNHLY and FYNNEI. V lost 5 bases and J 5 bases, leaving 10 bases between the germline ends. The CDR3 coding sequence is TGTGCCAGCAGTCCCAACAGGGATCAGCCCCAGCATTTT. Translation gives CASSPNRDQPQHF.

The rearrangement joins TRBV2 to TRBJ2-2; TRBD1 might be the D (5 bases). CDR1 and CDR2 from the germline V gene are SNHLY and FYNNEI. This CDR3 is 13 amino acids long. V gave up 7 bases and J gave up 0 bases, with 6 bases separating them. The CDR3 sequence is CASMTANTGELFF. The CDR3 nucleotides read TGTGCCAGCATGACAGCGAACACCGGGGAGCTGTTTTTT.

CDR3 in DNA: TGTGCCAGCAGCCAAGAAAGGTCGGGGTTTAACACTGAAGCTTTCTTT. This gives the protein CASSQERSGFNTEAFF. V is TRBV14 and J is TRBJ1-1; D not certain. This CDR3 is built from 16 residues. V lost 0 bases, J lost 2 bases, and 13 bases lay in between. Germline CDR1 and CDR2: SGHDN and FVKESK.

The rearrangement links TRBV18 to TRBJ2-7; TRBD2 matches at 13 bases. Germline V gene lookup returns CDR1 KGHSH and CDR2 LQKENI. The CDR3 has 19 residues. The ends lost 1 base at V and 0 bases at J; junction bases unmatched: 9. CDR3 amino acids: CASSPLPLAGGVGSYEQYF. The CDR3 DNA is TGTGCCAGCTCACCACTGCCACTAGCGGGAGGGGTTGGCTCCTACGAGCAGTACTTC.

This chain joins TRBV4-1 and TRBJ1-2, with TRBD1 matching 10 bases. This CDR3 is built from 20 residues. Germline values: CDR1 MGHRA, CDR2 YSYEKL. The J segment lost 6 bases and the V segment lost 2 bases, leaving 21 bases of the junction unmatched. CDR3 loop: CASSQQRDWGQGRLKDGYTF. Written as DNA, the CDR3 is TGCGCCAGCAGCCAACAAAGAGACTGGGGACAGGGGAGGTTGAAGGATGGCTACACCTTC.

J is TRBJ1-2 and V is TRBV7-9; D is uncertain. CDR3 length: 15 residues. V lost 1 base to trimming and J lost 4 bases, with 13 bases between them. Germline V gene lookup returns CDR1 SEHNR and CDR2 FQNEAQ (reference sequence). The CDR3 coding sequence is TGTGCCAGCAGCTTAGGATGGGATTTGTCCTATGGCTACACCTTC. It yields the protein CASSLGWDLSYGYTF.

The gene calls are TRBV5-4 and TRBJ2-1; maybe TRBD2 (6 bases). The V and J ends lost 0 bases and 8 bases respectively, with 9 bases between them. The CDR3 spans 13 residues. CDR1 is SGHNT, CDR2 YYREEE, per germline (reference sequence). The CDR3 loop is CASSLGRGDEQFF. In nucleotides, the CDR3 is TGTGCCAGCAGCTTGGGGAGGGGTGATGAGCAGTTCTTC.

The J gene is TRBJ1-1, the V gene TRBV7-2; D is unresolved. This CDR3 spans 14 amino acids. V lost 2 bases and J 0 bases, leaving 7 bases between the germline ends. Germline CDR1 is SGHTA and CDR2 is FQGNSA. The CDR3 region has the DNA TGTGCCAGCAGCTTAATGGTTGTGAACACTGAAGCTTTCTTT. Amino acids: CASSLMVVNTEAFF.

The J gene is TRBJ1-1, the V gene TRBV19; no clear D gene. Trimming pared 4 bases from V and 4 bases from J, leaving 16 bases between. CDR3 length: 15 amino acids. Germline V CDR1 and CDR2: LNHDA, SQIVND (reference sequence). CDR3: CASSNLGRGVTEAFF. The CDR3 nucleotides are TGTGCCAGTAGTAATTTGGGCCGTGGGGTCACTGAAGCTTTCTTT.

The genes are TRBV27 and TRBJ2-7; TRBD1 agrees at 7 bases. The CDR3 extends over 16 amino acids. Germline values: CDR1 MNHEY, CDR2 SMNVEV (reference sequence). Trimming cost V 3 bases and J 1 base; bases outside gene matches: 9. Here the CDR3 reads CASSFGPGTASYEQYF. In DNA form, the CDR3 reads TGTGCCAGCAGTTTTGGGCCCGGGACAGCTTCCTACGAGCAGTACTTC.

This clone has a handful of counts. The chain is built from TRBV6-1 and TRBJ1-2; D not certain. CDR1 is MNHNS and CDR2 is SASEGT in the germline V gene. The V and J ends lost 2 bases and 5 bases respectively, with 12 bases between them. This CDR3 spans 14 amino acids. CDR3 DNA sequence: TGTGCCAGCAGTGAACGTCGGGATTCTTATGGCTACACCTTC. It codes for CASSERRDSYGYTF.

The CDR3 region has the DNA TGTGCCAGCAGCTTAGATCGGGTGGCGGCGAACACCGGGGAGCTGTTTTTT. The encoded protein is CASSLDRVAANTGELFF. The gene calls are TRBV11-2 and TRBJ2-2, with D uncertain. The germline V gene encodes CDR1 SGHAT and CDR2 FQNNGV. Trimming stripped 0 bases from V and 0 bases from J, with 11 bases between. The CDR3 runs 17 residues. Combining the CDR3 with reference TRBV11-2 and TRBJ2-2 gives the whole variable domain EAGVAQSPRYKIIEKRQSVAFWCNPISGHATLYWYQQILGQGPKLLIQFQNNGVVDDSQLPKDRFSAERLKGVDSTLKIQPAKLEDSAVYLCASSLDRVAANTGELFFGEGSRLTVL.

The count of this clone is one. The chain links TRBV7-9 to TRBJ2-5; D is unclear. Between the trimmed V and J ends, which lost 5 bases and 9 bases, there was a span of 13 bases. Per the germline V gene, CDR1 is SEHNR and CDR2 is FQNEAQ (reference sequence). The CDR3 is 12 amino acids. The CDR3 protein is CASSPLSLAQYF. As DNA, the CDR3 is TGTGCCAGCAGCCCCCTTTCCTTGGCCCAGTACTTC.

This clone has more than one count but fewer than ten. The V gene is TRBV18, the J gene TRBJ1-2, with a weak D call TRBD1 (5 bases). Germline assignment: CDR1 KGHSH and CDR2 LQKENI. Between the trimmed V and J ends, which lost 0 bases and 3 bases, there was a span of 8 bases. The CDR3 spans 14 residues. The CDR3 region has the DNA TGTGCCAGCTCACCACCGGGACCGGACTATGGCTACACCTTC. Translation: CASSPPGPDYGYTF.

This chain connects TRBV7-2 to TRBJ1-1; tentatively, D is TRBD1 (6 bases). Germline values: CDR1 SGHTA, CDR2 FQGNSA. CDR3 length: 15 residues. V was shortened by 1 base and J by 5 bases, with 14 bases between the two germline ends. The CDR3 bases are TGTGCCAGCAGCTTAGGCCAAACAGGGCTGACTGAAGCTTTCTTT. Translating gives CASSLGQTGLTEAFF.

The chain links TRBV7-9 to TRBJ1-6, with TRBD1 matching over 12 bases. Germline lookup yields CDR1 SEHNR and CDR2 FQNEAQ (reference sequence). The CDR3 totals 18 residues. Losses at the gene ends were 5 bases for V and 2 bases for J; bases not matched to a gene: 7. The CDR3 region has the DNA TGTGCCAGCAGCCCGGGACAGGGGGCGGCCCCCTATAATTCACCCCTCCACTTT. This translates into CASSPGQGAAPYNSPLHF.

The CDR3 DNA reads TGCGCCAGCAGTGAGTCGAAGCTCACAGGGGTGAACACTGAAGCTTTCTTT. Its protein is CASSESKLTGVNTEAFF. The chain joins TRBV10-1 to TRBJ1-1; 7 bases align to TRBD1. This CDR3 region has 17 residues. J was trimmed by 0 bases and V by 0 bases; bases with no gene match: 7. The V gene's germline CDR1 is WNHNN and CDR2 SYGVQD (reference sequence).

The J gene is TRBJ2-7, the V gene TRBV5-1; 8 bases are a match to TRBD1. With V trimmed by 4 bases and J by 6 bases, 12 bases remained unmatched. The CDR3 contains 15 residues. Germline CDR1 and CDR2: SGHRS and YFSETQ. Here the CDR3 reads CASSQVGQGAIEQYF. CDR3 DNA: TGCGCCAGCAGCCAGGTGGGGCAGGGGGCGATCGAGCAGTACTTC.

This clone was seen a few times. V usage is TRBV27 and J usage is TRBJ1-1; TRBD1 is a possible D gene (5 bases). CDR3 length: 14 residues. Looked up from germline, CDR1 is MNHEY and CDR2 is SMNVEV (reference sequence). V shed 2 bases and J shed 1 base, with 8 bases lying between them. The CDR3 DNA follows: TGTGCCAGCAGTTTAGTGGGACCGAACACTGAAGCTTTCTTT. This encodes CASSLVGPNTEAFF.

V and J are TRBV7-2 and TRBJ2-1; D might be TRBD1 or TRBD2, each matching 6 bases. Germline V gives CDR1 SGHTA, CDR2 FQGNSA. This CDR3 has 17 amino acids. With 0 bases removed from V and 7 bases from J, the gap between germline ends came to 19 bases. The CDR3 region is CASSLASFRGPSNEQFF. In DNA, the CDR3 is TGTGCCAGCAGCTTAGCGTCCTTTCGGGGGCCTAGTAATGAGCAGTTCTTC.

J is TRBJ1-5 and V is TRBV6-5; possible D gene TRBD1, 6 bases. V was pared by 6 bases and J by 11 bases, with 23 bases between. CDR3 length: 15 amino acids. Per germline, CDR1 MNHEY and CDR2 SVGAGI. CDR3 in DNA: TGTGCCAGCAGCCCCCTCGTGGCAGGGGCAGAGGCCCAGCATTTT. Encoded protein: CASSPLVAGAEAQHF.

The CDR3 is CASTSGTSGSWGEQFF. The CDR3 bases are TGTGCCTCAACATCCGGGACTAGCGGGAGTTGGGGTGAGCAGTTCTTC. The chain recombines TRBV7-2 with TRBJ2-1, with TRBD2 matching over 14 bases. This CDR3 comprises 16 residues. V lost 11 bases to trimming and J lost 9 bases; unmatched junction nucleotides: 15. Germline V lookup: CDR1 SGHTA, CDR2 FQGNSA.